Sequencing of this T cell receptor beta chain was carried out in a study of T cell responses to AZD1222 COVID-19 vaccine (dated by TCRdb to about 2021). About the full investigation: A total of 233 trial participants underwent TCR sequencing, of whom about 200 had received two doses of AZD1222 and around 25 had received two doses of the MenACWY control vaccine. Trial participants were enrolled by age into subgroups of 18-55, 56-69 and 70-plus years, and 148, 28 and 57 TCR-sequenced participants, respectively, were included in these subgroups.

Concerning this clone itself: Its recognized antigen is unknown. The input lacks base qualities; no much larger clone sits a single base away.

Overall study results and their limits: Most participants were white British and females outnumbered males, and the authors suggested that clonal diversity may have been underestimated. Conclusions about previously exposed vaccinees are limited because only a handful of AZD1222 recipients were SARS-CoV-2 seropositive at baseline. Vaccine-associated CD4 TCRs spanned the whole spike protein, with dominant responses in regions 160-218 and 743-854. The 56-69-year group was small, and its depth increase did not reach significance, likely because of low power. After two AZD1222 doses, spike-specific TCR breadth and depth were significantly higher than at day 0 and than in MenACWY recipients. Reportedly, close to half of the unique spike-specific TCRs recognized epitopes lying outside the regions that are mutated in the B.1.351 and B.1.1.7 variants. Because no day 14 peak-response samples were available, the repertoires could be characterized only after the peak T cell response.

From its cysteine to its phenylalanine, the CDR3 spans 15 amino acids. Only CDR3 DNA remains: 45 bases, in frame from the first base. The germline V gene supplies CDR1 SGHRS and CDR2 YFSETQ. V gives up 4 bases and J gives up 1 base, and the segment between their germline ends measures 14 bases. The sample's time point label, in plain terms: about 28 days (+/-7) after the second vaccine dose. AZD1222 recipients given second doses at about 4 weeks or at about 12 weeks were pooled, since spike-specific TCR depth and breadth were not found to differ between the two schedules. The vaccinee samples were drawn from two UK trials, COV001 and COV002, one of which was a single-blind randomized controlled phase 2/3 trial testing AZD1222 (ChAdOx1 nCoV-19) in healthy adults. For TCRbeta chain sequencing, PBMC samples from trial participants were taken at day 0 and at day 28 after the second dose. The CDR3 regions of human TCRbeta chains were subjected to immunosequencing. The source study handled its data this way. Repertoire TCRs were matched against a reference library of SARS-CoV-2-specific TCRs generated with the MIRA antigen-specificity platform. Breadth was defined as the fraction of unique TCRs that were SARS-CoV-2-associated, and depth was defined as the fraction of total T cells that were SARS-CoV-2-associated. Using the MIRA data, every spike-specific TCR was mapped to the spike region that the TCR reacted to and assigned to either a CD4 or a CD8 class. Log10-transformed breadth and depth values were compared by one-way ANOVA with Sidak's multiple comparisons tests. Here the immuneACCESS table is served through TCRdb, limited to in-frame sequences with V and J called. Missing clones are a known gap in these copies; in checked studies unresolved V genes cover under half, and the rest lacks a known reason. That table furnishes V, J and clone size, whereas the DNA furnished D and trimming. Within this sample are approximately 150,000 clones, with 85% to 90% of them counted one time only. 1.5% to 2% of the sample rests with the top ten.

Sequenced here: peripheral blood, sampled 28 days after the second AZD1222 dose. The sequence was collected from an adult who received the AZD1222 COVID-19 vaccine. Recombination linked TRBV5-1 to TRBJ1-1, with a tentative D gene TRBD1 over 5 matching bases. For the CDR3, the sequence is CASSLSGGRNTEAFF. The nucleotides read TGCGCCAGCAGCCTCTCTGGGGGTAGGAACACTGAAGCTTTCTTT.